The T cell receptor beta chain described here comes from a study of CD8+ T cells in alopecia areata (dated by TCRdb to between 2018 and 2020). A note on the overall study: Treated patients were enrolled in an open-label pilot trial of oral tofacitinib at 5 to 10 mg twice daily for moderate-to-severe alopecia areata. Patients stayed on tofacitinib for 6 to 18 months and then had 6 months of follow-up off drug so that delayed response and recurrence could be assessed. In treated patients, disease severity was measured using the SALT score, which gives the percentage of scalp surface area affected. To study T cell clonal expansion in alopecia areata, the researchers applied high-throughput TCRbeta sequencing to both the C3H/HeJ mouse model and human patients. Scalp tissue and sorted CD4+ and CD8+ peripheral blood T cells from patchy and totalis/universalis alopecia areata patients and from healthy controls were covered by human TCRbeta sequencing. Biopsies were taken from tofacitinib-treated patients at baseline and at 4 and 24 weeks of treatment, and a later scalp biopsy was taken in several of the tofacitinib-treated patients. Clonality in the scalp was compared among normal scalp (n=4), patchy alopecia areata scalp (n=8), and alopecia totalis/universalis scalp (n=8). RNA was extracted with the PAXgene miRNA kit for fixed scalp, the miRNeasy kit for PBMCs, and the RNeasy kit for mouse skin. immunoSEQ multiplex PCR using 35 Vbeta forward primers and 13 Jbeta reverse primers was used to amplify TCRbeta CDR3 regions.

Receptors were amplified or captured by the immunoSEQ multiplex PCR assay. RNA was extracted from all samples and reverse transcribed into cDNA as template for TCR sequencing. SuperScript III was used for first-strand cDNA synthesis, primed with a 2:1 mix of oligo-dT and random hexamers. Amplification bias was assessed with a synthetic immune receptor repertoire, and residual bias was removed computationally. The authors' analysis ran thus. Raw reads were preprocessed to remove errors, and CDR3 was defined according to IMGT conventions as the region from the conserved cysteine to phenylalanine. Clonality was calculated as 1 minus Shannon entropy normalized by log2 of the number of productive unique TCRs. Scalp TCRbeta sequences were cross-referenced with sorted blood CD4 and CD8 repertoires so that the CD4 or CD8 identity of scalp clones could be inferred. TCRdb mirrors the immuneACCESS table, restricted to in-frame sequences. Some clones are absent from its copies; in checked studies, under half trace to an unresolved V gene, and the reason for the others is unknown. V and J calls and clone size are copied from that table; D and trimming were computed from the DNA. The sample table contains approximately 90,000 clones; only one count was recorded for approximately 70% of them. The top ten clones comprise 15% to 20% of the sample.

The treatment or condition label, as the study defines it: oral pan-JAK inhibitor, 5-10 mg twice daily. Lesional scalp punch biopsies and peripheral blood were collected from alopecia areata patients. PBMCs were isolated by density centrifugation and stained for CD3, CD4 and CD8, and CD4+ and CD8+ T cells were sorted on a FACSAria. What the authors observed across the whole study: Compared with mice, TCR sequences shared between patients were less clear, possibly partly because of HLA diversity across the patient population. Because the treated cohort was small and included a single nonresponder, larger studies are needed to assess links between baseline CD8+ expansion and response. Many expanded lesional clones persisted in scalp and blood during tofacitinib treatment, which may partly explain relapse after stopping treatment. Compared with normal scalp, lesional scalp had higher clonality and more expanded CD8+ clones, particularly in alopecia totalis/universalis, a pattern that suggests antigenic drive. With tofacitinib, both scalp clonality and the number of expanded CD8+ clones among the top 100 scalp clones went down significantly. Scalp TCR repertoire analysis is complicated because resident alphabeta T cells in normal human skin are also sequenced, whereas mouse skin is dominated by gammadelta T cells.

Remarks on this clone: Its binding antigen is unknown. No quality values exist for individual bases; no much larger clone is one base distant.

The germline ends are 18 bases apart after V is trimmed by 4 bases and J by 13 bases. Via the germline V gene, CDR1 is SGHRS and CDR2 YFSETQ. The CDR3 runs 14 amino acids, cysteine and phenylalanine included. Only CDR3 DNA remains: 42 bases, in frame from the first base. The TCR comes from a human donor with alopecia areata. The V and J genes are TRBV5-1 and TRBJ1-6; TRBD1 could be the D gene, as 5 bases match. Sequencing was performed on CD8+ T cells sorted from blood, taken between weeks 43 and 45, from a patient treated with tofacitinib. The encoded CDR3 is CASSPTGQPDPLHF. Here is the DNA: TGCGCCAGCAGCCCTACTGGACAACCGGATCCCCTCCACTTT.